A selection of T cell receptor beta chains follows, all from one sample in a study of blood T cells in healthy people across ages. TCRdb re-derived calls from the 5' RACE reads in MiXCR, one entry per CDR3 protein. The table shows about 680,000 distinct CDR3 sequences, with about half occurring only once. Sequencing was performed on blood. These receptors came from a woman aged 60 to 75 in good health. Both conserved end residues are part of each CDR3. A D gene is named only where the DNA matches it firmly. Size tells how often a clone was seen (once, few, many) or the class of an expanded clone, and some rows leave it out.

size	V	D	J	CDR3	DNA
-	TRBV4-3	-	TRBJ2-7	CASSQEAGHTYEQYF	TGCGCCAGCAGCCAAGAGGCAGGACATACTTACGAGCAGTACTTC
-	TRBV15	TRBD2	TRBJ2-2	CATSGPGGSTRELFF	TGTGCCACCAGCGGGCCAGGCGGGAGTACCAGGGAGCTGTTTTTT
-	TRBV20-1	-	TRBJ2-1	CSPRRGSSYNEQFF	TGCAGTCCCCGTAGGGGGAGCTCCTACAATGAGCAGTTCTTC
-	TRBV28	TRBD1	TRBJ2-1	CASRWGQGQNEQFF	TGTGCCAGCAGGTGGGGGCAGGGACAGAATGAGCAGTTCTTC
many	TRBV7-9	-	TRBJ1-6	CASSWGTAYNSPLHF	TGTGCCAGCAGCTGGGGGACGGCATATAATTCACCCCTCCACTTT
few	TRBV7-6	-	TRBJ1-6	CASSLGAGADSPLHF	TGTGCCAGCAGCTTAGGGGCAGGGGCGGATTCACCCCTCCACTTT
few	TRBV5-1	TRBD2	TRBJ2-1	CASSSGLAVGNEQFF	TGCGCCAGCAGCTCGGGACTAGCGGTAGGGAATGAGCAGTTCTTC
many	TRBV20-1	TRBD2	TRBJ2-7	CSASTSGLYEQYF	TGCAGTGCTAGTACTAGCGGGCTATACGAGCAGTACTTC
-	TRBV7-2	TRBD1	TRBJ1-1	CASSQGGRRNTEAFF	TGTGCCAGCTCCCAGGGGGGGCGCAGGAACACTGAAGCTTTCTTT
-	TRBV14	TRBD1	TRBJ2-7	CASRLTGLYEQYF	TGTGCCAGCAGACTGACAGGGCTCTACGAGCAGTACTTC
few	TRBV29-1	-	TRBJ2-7	CSVDNSGSGEQYF	TGCAGCGTTGATAACTCAGGGTCGGGGGAGCAGTACTTC
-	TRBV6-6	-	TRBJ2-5	CASSYSVRQETQYF	TGTGCCAGCAGTTACTCTGTCAGGCAAGAGACCCAGTACTTC
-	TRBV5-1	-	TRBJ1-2	CASSDSPNYGYTF	TGCGCCAGTTCGGACAGCCCTAACTATGGCTACACCTTC
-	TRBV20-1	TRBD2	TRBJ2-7	CSTLRGTSGYEQYF	TGCAGTACCCTTAGGGGGACTAGCGGCTACGAGCAGTACTTC
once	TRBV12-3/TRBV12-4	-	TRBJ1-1	CASSLAGLGNTEAFF	TGTGCCAGCAGTTTAGCGGGGTTGGGGAACACTGAAGCTTTCTTT
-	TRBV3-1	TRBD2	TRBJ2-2	CASSPSGRTNTGELFF	TGTGCCAGCAGCCCTAGCGGGAGGACCAACACCGGGGAGCTGTTTTTT
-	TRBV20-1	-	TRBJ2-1	CSATDGPGREQFF	TGCAGTGCTACCGATGGGCCGGGAAGGGAGCAGTTCTTC
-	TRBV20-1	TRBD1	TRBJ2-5	CSARDLIGRGRTETQYF	TGCAGTGCTAGAGATTTGATCGGCAGGGGGCGAACTGAGACCCAGTACTTC
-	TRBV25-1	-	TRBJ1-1	CASSELGNTEAFF	TGTGCCAGCAGTGAACTAGGGAACACTGAAGCTTTCTTT
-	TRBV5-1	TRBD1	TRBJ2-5	CASTGGQDGETQYF	TGCGCCAGCACCGGGGGACAGGATGGGGAGACCCAGTACTTC
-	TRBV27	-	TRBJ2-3	CASRYRARDTQYF	TGTGCCAGCAGGTACAGGGCCCGAGATACGCAGTATTTT
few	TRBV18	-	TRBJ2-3	CASSKTPTDTQYF	TGTGCCAGCTCAAAGACACCCACAGATACGCAGTATTTT
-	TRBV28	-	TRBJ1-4	CASSKRYNEKLFF	TGTGCCAGCAGTAAAAGATATAATGAAAAACTGTTTTTT
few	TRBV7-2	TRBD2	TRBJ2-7	CASSFNLAGGEQYF	TGTGCCAGCAGCTTTAACCTAGCGGGAGGCGAGCAGTACTTC
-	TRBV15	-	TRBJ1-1	CATSPRQNTEAFF	TGTGCCACCAGCCCCCGTCAGAACACTGAAGCTTTCTTT
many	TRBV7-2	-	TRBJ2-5	CASSNQETQYF	TGTGCCAGCAGTAACCAAGAGACCCAGTACTTC
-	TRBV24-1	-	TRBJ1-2	CATRAHREGDGYTF	TGTGCCACCAGGGCTCACAGGGAGGGTGATGGCTACACCTTC
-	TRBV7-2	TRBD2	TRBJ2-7	CASSLARGSGYEQYF	TGTGCCAGCAGCTTAGCGCGAGGTAGCGGGTACGAGCAGTACTTC
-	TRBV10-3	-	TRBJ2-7	CAISDLSEQYF	TGTGCCATCAGTGACTTGAGCGAGCAGTACTTC
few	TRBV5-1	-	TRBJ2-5	CASSFGTTQETQYF	TGCGCCAGCAGCTTCGGGACAACTCAAGAGACCCAGTACTTC
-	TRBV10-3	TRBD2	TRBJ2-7	CAISQTSGGLYEQYF	TGTGCCATCAGTCAAACTAGCGGGGGTCTCTACGAGCAGTACTTC
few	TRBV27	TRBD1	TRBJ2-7	CASSVGTVYEQYF	TGTGCCAGCAGCGTAGGGACAGTCTACGAGCAGTACTTC
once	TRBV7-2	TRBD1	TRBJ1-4	CASSPGQDFNEKLFF	TGTGCCAGCAGCCCCGGACAGGACTTTAATGAAAAACTGTTTTTT
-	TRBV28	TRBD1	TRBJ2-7	CASSLGQSSHEQYF	TGTGCCAGCAGTCTGGGACAGAGCTCCCACGAGCAGTACTTC
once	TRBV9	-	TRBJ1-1	CASSVGGKNTEAFF	TGTGCCAGCAGCGTAGGTGGAAAGAACACTGAAGCTTTCTTT
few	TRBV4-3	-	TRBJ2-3	CASSQDRSRGTDTQYF	TGCGCCAGCAGCCAAGATCGATCAAGGGGCACAGATACGCAGTATTTT
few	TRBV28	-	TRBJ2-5	CASTHYGETQYF	TGTGCCAGCACCCATTACGGAGAGACCCAGTACTTC
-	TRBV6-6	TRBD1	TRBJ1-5	CASNDRVEWQPQHF	TGTGCCAGCAATGACAGGGTGGAATGGCAGCCCCAGCATTTT
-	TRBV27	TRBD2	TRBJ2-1	CASSPRWGTSRQQFF	TGTGCCAGCAGTCCAAGGTGGGGGACTAGCAGGCAGCAGTTCTTC
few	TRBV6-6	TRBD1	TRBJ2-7	CASSTGGNYEQYF	TGTGCCAGCAGTACAGGGGGCAACTACGAGCAGTACTTC